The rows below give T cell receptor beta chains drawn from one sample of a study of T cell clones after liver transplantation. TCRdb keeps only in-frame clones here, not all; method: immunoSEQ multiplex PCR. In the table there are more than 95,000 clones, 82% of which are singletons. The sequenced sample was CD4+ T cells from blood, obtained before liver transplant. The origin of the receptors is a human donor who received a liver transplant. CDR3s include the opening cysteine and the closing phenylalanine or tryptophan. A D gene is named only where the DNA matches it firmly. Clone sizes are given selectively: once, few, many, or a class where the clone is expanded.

CDR3: CASSYSTGAYEQYF; DNA: TGTGCCAGCAGTTACTCGACAGGGGCCTACGAGCAGTACTTC; D: TRBD1; size: .; V: TRBV6-5; J: TRBJ2-7
CDR3: CASNPPTGNTEAFF; DNA: TGTGCCAGCAATCCCCCAACCGGGAACACTGAAGCTTTCTTT; D: .; size: .; V: TRBV2; J: TRBJ1-1
CDR3: CASRGQGHSGNTIYF; DNA: TGTGCCAGTAGGGGACAGGGGCACTCTGGAAACACCATATATTTT; D: TRBD1; size: .; V: TRBV6-5; J: TRBJ1-3
CDR3: CASTRDRGYEQYF; DNA: TGTGCCAGCACCCGGGACAGGGGCTACGAGCAGTACTTC; D: TRBD1; size: .; V: TRBV7-2; J: TRBJ2-7
CDR3: CASSYGPGQQETQYF; DNA: TGCGCCAGCAGCTATGGACCCGGACAGCAAGAGACCCAGTACTTC; D: .; size: .; V: TRBV5-1; J: TRBJ2-5
CDR3: CASSGHNSNQPQHF; DNA: TGTGCCAGCAGTGGGCATAATAGCAATCAGCCCCAGCATTTT; D: .; size: .; V: TRBV6-5; J: TRBJ1-5
CDR3: CASSLRGAAVDTQYF; DNA: TGCGCCAGCAGCTTGCGTGGGGCCGCGGTAGATACGCAGTATTTT; D: .; size: .; V: TRBV5-1; J: TRBJ2-3
CDR3: CASSLSTTNEKLFF; DNA: TGTGCCAGCAGTTTATCCACAACTAATGAAAAACTGTTTTTT; D: .; size: few; V: TRBV27; J: TRBJ1-4
CDR3: CASGTGTYGYTF; DNA: TGTGCCAGCGGAACAGGGACCTATGGCTACACCTTC; D: .; size: few; V: TRBV27; J: TRBJ1-2
CDR3: CATSRGQGAGADTQYF; DNA: TGTGCCACCAGCAGGGGGCAGGGGGCGGGTGCAGATACGCAGTATTTT; D: TRBD1; size: once; V: TRBV15; J: TRBJ2-3
CDR3: CASSLDRGHSYEQYF; DNA: TGTGCCAGCAGCCTTGACAGGGGACACTCCTACGAGCAGTACTTC; D: TRBD1; size: .; V: TRBV7-9; J: TRBJ2-7
CDR3: CASSIVWGGDEKLFF; DNA: TGTGCCAGTAGTATAGTATGGGGGGGAGATGAAAAACTGTTTTTT; D: .; size: .; V: TRBV19; J: TRBJ1-4
CDR3: CASSKGQGASNEQYF; DNA: TGTGCCAGCAGCAAAGGACAGGGGGCGAGTAACGAGCAGTACTTC; D: TRBD1; size: .; V: TRBV11-1; J: TRBJ2-7
CDR3: CASSLARETQYF; DNA: TGCGCCAGCAGCTTGGCCCGGGAGACCCAGTACTTC; D: .; size: .; V: TRBV5-1; J: TRBJ2-5
CDR3: CASSHGGTEAFF; DNA: TGTGCCAGCAGCCACGGGGGTACTGAAGCTTTCTTT; D: .; size: .; V: TRBV6-5; J: TRBJ1-1
CDR3: CASSLPSGPPPGEQYF; DNA: TGCGCCAGCAGCCTACCGTCGGGACCTCCCCCGGGCGAGCAGTACTTC; D: .; size: .; V: TRBV5-1; J: TRBJ2-7
CDR3: CASSPRTEAGNIQYF; DNA: TGTGCCAGCAGCCCCCGGACGGAAGCTGGGAACATTCAGTACTTC; D: .; size: once; V: TRBV4-2; J: TRBJ2-4